This T cell receptor beta chain was identified during a study of Tregs in tolerant kidney transplant recipients. Thawed PBMCs were FACS-sorted into unstimulated CD4+CD25+CD127- regulatory T cells, CD4+CD25- non-regulatory cells, CD4 and CD8 cells. Study-level findings and limits: In tolerant patients, donor-specific Tregs outgrew total Tregs, suggesting antigen-driven expansion.

This table comes from immunoSEQ multiplex PCR, and its TCRdb copy is limited to in-frame clones, with some not included. The sample has under 95,000 clones, 85% to 95% seen once. On this clone itself: Its antigen is unidentified.

This CDR3 is built from 13 residues. Germline V gene lookup returns CDR1 MNHEY and CDR2 SVGAGI. This TCR was sampled from a human donor who received a combined kidney and bone marrow transplant. The starting material was Tregs from blood, obtained before the transplant. The chain carries TRBV6-5 and TRBJ1-3; D call uncertain. The CDR3 here is CGFGVSSGNTIYF. In DNA form, the CDR3 reads TGTGGCTTTGGGGTGAGCTCTGGAAACACCATATATTTT.